This T cell receptor (beta chain) was profiled in a study of T cell clonality in common variable immunodeficiency. Whole-study results and caveats: Reportedly, TCR beta sequences from common variable immunodeficiency showed fewer deletions and N-nucleotide insertions.

The CDR3 is made up of 14 amino acids. V gave up 10 bases and J gave up 1 base; unmatched junction bases: 7. The germline gives CDR1 ENHRY, CDR2 SYGVKD. This clone was seen many times. Antigen unknown. The CDR3 end lies 3 residues beyond the end of the read and is filled in from the germline J gene. Libraries were prepared by immunoSEQ multiplex PCR; TCRdb keeps only in-frame clonotypes and omits some of them. In total the sample includes about 34,000 clones, none of them seen once. Aged roughly 9 to 65 years, CVID subjects averaged approximately 36 years old. The rearrangement links TRBV10-3 to TRBJ2-3, with TRBD2 matching 8 bases. The sequenced sample consisted of peripheral blood mononuclear cells. The TCR sequence derives from a human donor with common variable immunodeficiency. The CDR3 spells CATQSGSGTDTQYF. The part of the CDR3 DNA that was read is TGTGCCACCCAGAGCGGGAGTGGCACAGATACG.